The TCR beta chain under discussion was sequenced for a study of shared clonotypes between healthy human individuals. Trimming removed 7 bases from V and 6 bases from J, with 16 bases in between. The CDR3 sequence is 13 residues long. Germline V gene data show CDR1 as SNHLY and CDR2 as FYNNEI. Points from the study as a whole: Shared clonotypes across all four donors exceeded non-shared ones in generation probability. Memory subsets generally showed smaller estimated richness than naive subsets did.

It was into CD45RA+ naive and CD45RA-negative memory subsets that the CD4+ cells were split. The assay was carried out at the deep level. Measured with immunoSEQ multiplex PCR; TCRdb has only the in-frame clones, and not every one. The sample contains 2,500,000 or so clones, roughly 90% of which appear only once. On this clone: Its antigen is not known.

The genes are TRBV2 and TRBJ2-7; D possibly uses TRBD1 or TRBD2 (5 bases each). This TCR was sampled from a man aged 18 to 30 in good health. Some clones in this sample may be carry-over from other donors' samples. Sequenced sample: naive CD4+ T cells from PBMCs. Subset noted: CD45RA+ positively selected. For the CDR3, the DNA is TGTGCCAGCAACCGGGACCCTCCGTCCGAGCAGTACTTC. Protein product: CASNRDPPSEQYF. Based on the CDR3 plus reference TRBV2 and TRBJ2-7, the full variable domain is EPEVTQTPSHQVTQMGQEVILRCVPISNHLYFYWYRQILGQKVEFLVSFYNNEISEKSEIFDDQFSVERPDGSNFTLKIRSTKLEDSAMYFCASNRDPPSEQYFGPGTRLTVT.